This is a list of T cell receptor beta chains from one sample in a study of control samples from healthy donors and cancer patients. TCRdb's copy holds only in-frame clones and misses some; the assay was immunoSEQ multiplex PCR. The repertoire has about 130,000 clones, around 92% of them found once; the top ten carry 0.58%. The sequenced material came from PBMCs. The receptors were sampled from a man older than 75 with head and neck cancer. Each CDR3 is given with its conserved first and last residue. Not every row has a clone size; where given, it reads once, few, many or a size class.

CDR3aa,abundance,j_gene,v_gene
CASSPIGTSGGANEQYF,-,TRBJ2-7,TRBV5-1
CASSLIQGGGGNTIYF,-,TRBJ1-3,TRBV5-1
CASSLVGNYGYTF,-,TRBJ1-2,TRBV28
CATRLGSSYNEQFF,-,TRBJ2-1,TRBV15
CASSIQQGIYEQYF,-,TRBJ2-7,TRBV19
CAWSTWGQRNTEAFF,once,TRBJ1-1,TRBV30
CASSEAGQYGYTF,-,TRBJ1-2,TRBV6-1
CASSVVMGTSGYNEQFF,-,TRBJ2-1,TRBV9
CASSLWGSQETQYF,-,TRBJ2-5,TRBV27
CASSLEASGSNEQFF,-,TRBJ2-1,TRBV5-1
CASSPGRQGLYEQYF,-,TRBJ2-7,TRBV6-2/TRBV6-3
CASSLGRVYGYTF,-,TRBJ1-2,TRBV5-4
CASSLDRDYGYTF,-,TRBJ1-2,TRBV5-1
CASSSTTGIGTEAFF,-,TRBJ1-1,TRBV7-6
CASSINGPGPRTDTQYF,-,TRBJ2-3,TRBV19
CASSPSGRGYNEQFF,-,TRBJ2-1,TRBV19